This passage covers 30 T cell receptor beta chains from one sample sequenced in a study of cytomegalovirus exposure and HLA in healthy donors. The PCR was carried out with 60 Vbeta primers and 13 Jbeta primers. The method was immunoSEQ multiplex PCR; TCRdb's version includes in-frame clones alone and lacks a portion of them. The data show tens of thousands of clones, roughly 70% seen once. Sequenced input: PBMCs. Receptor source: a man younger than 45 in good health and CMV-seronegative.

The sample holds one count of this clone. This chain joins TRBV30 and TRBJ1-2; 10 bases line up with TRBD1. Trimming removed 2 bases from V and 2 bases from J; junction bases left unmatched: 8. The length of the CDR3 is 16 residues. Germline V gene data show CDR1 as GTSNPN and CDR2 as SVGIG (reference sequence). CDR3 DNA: TGTGCCTGGAGTCATCCGGGACAGGGGCAAAACTATGGCTACACCTTC. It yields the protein CAWSHPGQGQNYGYTF.

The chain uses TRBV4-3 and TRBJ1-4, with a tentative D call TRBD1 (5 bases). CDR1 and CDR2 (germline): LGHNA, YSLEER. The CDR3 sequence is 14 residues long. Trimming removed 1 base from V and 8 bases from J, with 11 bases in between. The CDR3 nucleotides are TGCGCCAGCAGCCAAGTCAGGGAAAACGAAAAACTGTTTTTT. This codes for CASSQVRENEKLFF.

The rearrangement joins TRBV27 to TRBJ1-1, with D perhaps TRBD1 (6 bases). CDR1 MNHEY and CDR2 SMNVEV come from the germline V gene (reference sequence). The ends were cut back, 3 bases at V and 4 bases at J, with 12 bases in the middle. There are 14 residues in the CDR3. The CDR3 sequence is CASSFVQGSTEAFF. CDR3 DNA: TGTGCCAGCAGTTTCGTCCAGGGGAGCACTGAAGCTTTCTTT.

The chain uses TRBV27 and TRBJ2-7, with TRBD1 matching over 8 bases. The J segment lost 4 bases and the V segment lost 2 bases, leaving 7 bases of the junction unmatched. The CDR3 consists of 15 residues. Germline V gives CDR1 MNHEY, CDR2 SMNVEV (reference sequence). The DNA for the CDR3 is TGTGCCAGCAGTTTAGAGACAGGGGATCCTTACGAGCAGTACTTC. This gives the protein CASSLETGDPYEQYF.

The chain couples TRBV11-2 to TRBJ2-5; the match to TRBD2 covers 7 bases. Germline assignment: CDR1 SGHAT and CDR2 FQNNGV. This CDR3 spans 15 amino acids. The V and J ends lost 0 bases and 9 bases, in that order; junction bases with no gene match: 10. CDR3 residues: CASSLDRGREVAQYF. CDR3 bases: TGTGCCAGCAGCTTAGATAGGGGTCGGGAGGTGGCCCAGTACTTC.

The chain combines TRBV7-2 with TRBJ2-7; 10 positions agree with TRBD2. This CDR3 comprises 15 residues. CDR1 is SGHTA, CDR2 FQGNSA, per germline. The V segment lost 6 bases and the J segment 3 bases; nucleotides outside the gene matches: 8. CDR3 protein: CASRRGLAAVYEQYF. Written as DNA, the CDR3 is TGTGCCAGCAGACGCGGACTAGCGGCCGTCTACGAGCAGTACTTC. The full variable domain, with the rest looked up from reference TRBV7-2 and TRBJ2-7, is GAGVSQSPSNKVTEKGKDVELRCDPISGHTALYWYRQSLGQGLEFLIYFQGNSAPDKSGLPSDRFSAERTGGSVSTLTIQRTQQEDSAVYLCASRRGLAAVYEQYFGPGTRLTVT.

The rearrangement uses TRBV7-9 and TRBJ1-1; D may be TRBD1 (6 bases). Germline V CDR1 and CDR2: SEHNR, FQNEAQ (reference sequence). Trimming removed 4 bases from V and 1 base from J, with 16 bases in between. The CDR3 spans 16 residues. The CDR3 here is CASSYKQGQGNTEAFF. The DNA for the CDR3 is TGTGCCAGCAGCTATAAACAGGGTCAGGGGAACACTGAAGCTTTCTTT.

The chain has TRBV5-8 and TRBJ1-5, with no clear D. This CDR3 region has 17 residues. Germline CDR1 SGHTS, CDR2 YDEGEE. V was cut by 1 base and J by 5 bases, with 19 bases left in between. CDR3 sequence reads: CASSLSFGGIKDQPQHF. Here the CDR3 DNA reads TGTGCCAGCAGCTTGAGTTTCGGCGGAATTAAGGATCAGCCCCAGCATTTT.

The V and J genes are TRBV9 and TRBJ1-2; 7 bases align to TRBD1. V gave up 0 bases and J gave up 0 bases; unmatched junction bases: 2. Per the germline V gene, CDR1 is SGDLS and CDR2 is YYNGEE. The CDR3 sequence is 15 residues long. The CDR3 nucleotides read TGTGCCAGCAGCGTAGAAGGGACAGCTAACTATGGCTACACCTTC. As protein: CASSVEGTANYGYTF.

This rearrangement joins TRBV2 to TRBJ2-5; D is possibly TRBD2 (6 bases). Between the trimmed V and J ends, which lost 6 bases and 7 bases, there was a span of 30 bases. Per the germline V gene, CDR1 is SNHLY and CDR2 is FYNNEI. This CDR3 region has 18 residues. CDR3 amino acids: CASRGSRAGSLRSGTQYF. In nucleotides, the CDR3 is TGTGCCAGCAGAGGTTCCAGGGCGGGGAGCCTCCGCTCGGGGACCCAGTACTTC.

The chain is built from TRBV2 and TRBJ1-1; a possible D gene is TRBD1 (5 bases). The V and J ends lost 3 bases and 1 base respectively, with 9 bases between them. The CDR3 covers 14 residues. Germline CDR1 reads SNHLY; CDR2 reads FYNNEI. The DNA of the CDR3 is TGTGCCAGCAGTGAGGCAGGGCCGAACACTGAAGCTTTCTTT. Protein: CASSEAGPNTEAFF. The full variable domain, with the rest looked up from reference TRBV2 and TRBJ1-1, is EPEVTQTPSHQVTQMGQEVILRCVPISNHLYFYWYRQILGQKVEFLVSFYNNEISEKSEIFDDQFSVERPDGSNFTLKIRSTKLEDSAMYFCASSEAGPNTEAFFGQGTRLTVV.

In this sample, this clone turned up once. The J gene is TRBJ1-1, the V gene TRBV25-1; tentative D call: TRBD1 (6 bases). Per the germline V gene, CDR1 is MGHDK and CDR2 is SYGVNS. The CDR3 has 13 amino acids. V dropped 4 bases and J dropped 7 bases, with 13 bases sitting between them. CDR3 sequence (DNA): TGTGCCAGCAGTGTTTGGGGGCAGGGTGAAGCTTTCTTT. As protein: CASSVWGQGEAFF.

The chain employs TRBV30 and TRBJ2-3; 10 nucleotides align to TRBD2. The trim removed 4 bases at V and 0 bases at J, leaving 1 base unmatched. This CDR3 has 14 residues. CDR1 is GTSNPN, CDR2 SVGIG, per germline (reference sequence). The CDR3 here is CAWKLAGSTDTQYF. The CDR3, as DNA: TGTGCCTGGAAACTAGCGGGGAGCACAGATACGCAGTATTTT. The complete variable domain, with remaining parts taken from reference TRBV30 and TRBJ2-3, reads SQTIHQWPATLVQPVGSPLSLECTVEGTSNPNLYWYRQAAGRGLQLLFYSVGIGQISSEVPQNLSASRPQDRQFILSSKKLLLSDSGFYLCAWKLAGSTDTQYFGPGTRLTVL.

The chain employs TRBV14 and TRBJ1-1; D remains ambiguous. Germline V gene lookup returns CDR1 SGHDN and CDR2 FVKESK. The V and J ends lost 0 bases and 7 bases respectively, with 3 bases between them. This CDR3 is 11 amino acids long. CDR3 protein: CASSQDLEAFF. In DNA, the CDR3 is TGTGCCAGCAGCCAAGACCTTGAAGCTTTCTTT.

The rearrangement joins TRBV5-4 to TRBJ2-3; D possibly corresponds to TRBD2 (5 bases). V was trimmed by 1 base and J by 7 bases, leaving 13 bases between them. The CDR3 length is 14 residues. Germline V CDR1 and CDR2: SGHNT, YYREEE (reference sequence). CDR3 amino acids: CASSLFNRGNTQYF. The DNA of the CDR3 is TGTGCCAGCAGCTTGTTTAATCGGGGAAATACGCAGTATTTT.

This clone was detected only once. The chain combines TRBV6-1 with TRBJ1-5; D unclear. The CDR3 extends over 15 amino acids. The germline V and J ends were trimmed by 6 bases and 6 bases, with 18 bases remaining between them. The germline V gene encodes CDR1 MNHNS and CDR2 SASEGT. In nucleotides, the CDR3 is TGTGCCAGCAGCACGACTTCGACTGCGGGTCAGCCCCAGCATTTT. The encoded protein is CASSTTSTAGQPQHF.

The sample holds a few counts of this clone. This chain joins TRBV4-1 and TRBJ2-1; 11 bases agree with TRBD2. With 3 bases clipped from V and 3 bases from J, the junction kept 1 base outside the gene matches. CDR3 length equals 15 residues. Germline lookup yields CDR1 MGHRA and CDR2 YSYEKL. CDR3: CASSQTSGDYNEQFF. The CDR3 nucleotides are TGCGCCAGCAGCCAGACTAGCGGGGACTACAATGAGCAGTTCTTC.

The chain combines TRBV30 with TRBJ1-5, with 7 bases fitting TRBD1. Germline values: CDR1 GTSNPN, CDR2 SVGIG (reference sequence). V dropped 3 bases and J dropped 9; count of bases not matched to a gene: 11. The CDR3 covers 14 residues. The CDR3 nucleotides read TGTGCCTGGAGCACGGGGACAGATGTAAGGCCCCAGCATTTT. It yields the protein CAWSTGTDVRPQHF.

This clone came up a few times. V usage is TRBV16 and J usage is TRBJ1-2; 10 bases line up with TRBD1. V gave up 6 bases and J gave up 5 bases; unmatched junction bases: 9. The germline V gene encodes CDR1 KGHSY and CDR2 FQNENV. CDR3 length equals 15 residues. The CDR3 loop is CASSMGQGSWYGYTF. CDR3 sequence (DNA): TGTGCCAGCAGTATGGGACAGGGGAGTTGGTATGGCTACACCTTC.

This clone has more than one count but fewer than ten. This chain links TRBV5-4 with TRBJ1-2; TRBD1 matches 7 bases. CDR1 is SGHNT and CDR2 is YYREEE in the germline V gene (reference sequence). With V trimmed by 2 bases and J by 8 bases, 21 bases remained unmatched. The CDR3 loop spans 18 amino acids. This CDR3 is CASSFWRSPADRLGGYTF. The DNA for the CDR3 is TGTGCCAGCAGCTTTTGGAGGAGCCCCGCGGACAGGCTCGGCGGCTACACCTTC.

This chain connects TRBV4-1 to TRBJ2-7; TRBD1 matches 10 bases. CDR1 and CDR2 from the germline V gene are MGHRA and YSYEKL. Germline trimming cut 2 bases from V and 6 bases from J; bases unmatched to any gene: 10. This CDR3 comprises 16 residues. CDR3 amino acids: CASSQPARDRGREQYF. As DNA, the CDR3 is TGCGCCAGCAGCCAACCCGCCCGGGACAGGGGTCGCGAGCAGTACTTC.

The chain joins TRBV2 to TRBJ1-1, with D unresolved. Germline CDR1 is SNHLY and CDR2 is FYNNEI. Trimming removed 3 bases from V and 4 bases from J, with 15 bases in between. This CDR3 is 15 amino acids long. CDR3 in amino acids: CASSDPGSWGTEAFF. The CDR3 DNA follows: TGTGCCAGCAGTGACCCCGGGAGTTGGGGCACTGAAGCTTTCTTT.

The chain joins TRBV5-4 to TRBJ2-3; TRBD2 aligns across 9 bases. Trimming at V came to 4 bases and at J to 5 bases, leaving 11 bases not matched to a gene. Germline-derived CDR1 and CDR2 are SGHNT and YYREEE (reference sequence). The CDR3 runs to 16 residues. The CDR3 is CASSGPPGLAEDTQYF. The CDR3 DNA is TGTGCCAGCAGCGGACCTCCGGGACTAGCTGAAGATACGCAGTATTTT.

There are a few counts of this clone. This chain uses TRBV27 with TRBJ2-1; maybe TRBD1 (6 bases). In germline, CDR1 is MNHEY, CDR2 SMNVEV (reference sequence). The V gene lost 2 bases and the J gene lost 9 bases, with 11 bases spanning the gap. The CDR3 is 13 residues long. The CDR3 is CASSLGMGAEQFF. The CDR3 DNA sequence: TGTGCCAGCAGTTTAGGCATGGGGGCTGAGCAGTTCTTC.

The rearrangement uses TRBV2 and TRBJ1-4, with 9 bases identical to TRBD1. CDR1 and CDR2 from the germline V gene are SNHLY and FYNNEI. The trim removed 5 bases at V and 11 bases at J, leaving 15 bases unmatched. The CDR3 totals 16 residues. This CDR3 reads CASSPELTGGNCKLFF. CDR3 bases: TGTGCCAGCAGTCCTGAATTGACAGGGGGAAATTGCAAACTGTTTTTT.

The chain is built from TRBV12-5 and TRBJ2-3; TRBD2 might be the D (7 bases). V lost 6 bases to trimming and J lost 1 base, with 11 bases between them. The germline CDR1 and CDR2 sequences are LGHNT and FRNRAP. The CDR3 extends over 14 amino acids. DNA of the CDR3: TGTGCTAGTGGAAGCGGGACACGCACAGATACGCAGTATTTT. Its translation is CASGSGTRTDTQYF.

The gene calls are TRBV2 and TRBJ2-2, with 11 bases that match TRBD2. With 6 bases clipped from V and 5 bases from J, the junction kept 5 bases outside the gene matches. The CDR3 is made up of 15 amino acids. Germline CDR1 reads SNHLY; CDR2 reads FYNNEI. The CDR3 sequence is CASRRLAGRTGELFF. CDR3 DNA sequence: TGTGCCAGCAGGAGACTAGCGGGACGGACCGGGGAGCTGTTTTTT.

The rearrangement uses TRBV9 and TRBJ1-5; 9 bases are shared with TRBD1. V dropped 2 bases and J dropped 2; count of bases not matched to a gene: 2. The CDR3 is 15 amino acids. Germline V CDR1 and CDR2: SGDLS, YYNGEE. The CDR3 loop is CASSVTGGGNQPQHF. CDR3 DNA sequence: TGTGCCAGCAGCGTTACAGGGGGCGGCAATCAGCCCCAGCATTTT.

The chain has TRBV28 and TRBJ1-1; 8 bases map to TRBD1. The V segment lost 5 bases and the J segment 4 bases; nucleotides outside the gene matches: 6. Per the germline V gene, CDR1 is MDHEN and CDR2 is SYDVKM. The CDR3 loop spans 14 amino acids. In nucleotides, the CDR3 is TGTGCCAGCAGTCAGACAGGGGCGATCACTGAAGCTTTCTTT. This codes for CASSQTGAITEAFF. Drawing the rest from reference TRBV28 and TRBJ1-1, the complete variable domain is DVKVTQSSRYLVKRTGEKVFLECVQDMDHENMFWYRQDPGLGLRLIYFSYDVKMKEKGDIPEGYSVSREKKERFSLILESASTNQTSMYLCASSQTGAITEAFFGQGTRLTVV.

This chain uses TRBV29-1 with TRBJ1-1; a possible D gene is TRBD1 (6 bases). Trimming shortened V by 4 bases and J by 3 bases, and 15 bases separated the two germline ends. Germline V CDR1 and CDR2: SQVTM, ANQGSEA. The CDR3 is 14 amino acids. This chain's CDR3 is CSVGKTGGYTEAFF. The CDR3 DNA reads TGCAGCGTTGGTAAGACAGGAGGCTACACTGAAGCTTTCTTT.